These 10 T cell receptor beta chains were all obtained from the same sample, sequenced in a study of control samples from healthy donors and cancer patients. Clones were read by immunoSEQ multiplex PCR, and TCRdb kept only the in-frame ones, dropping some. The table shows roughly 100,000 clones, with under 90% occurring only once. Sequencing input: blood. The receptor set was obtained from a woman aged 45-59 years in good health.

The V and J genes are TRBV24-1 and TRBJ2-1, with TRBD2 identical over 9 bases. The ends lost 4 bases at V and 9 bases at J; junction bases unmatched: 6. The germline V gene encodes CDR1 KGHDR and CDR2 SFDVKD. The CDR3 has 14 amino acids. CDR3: CATSEPGLAGEQFF. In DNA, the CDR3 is TGTGCCACCAGTGAGCCGGGACTAGCTGGTGAGCAGTTCTTC.

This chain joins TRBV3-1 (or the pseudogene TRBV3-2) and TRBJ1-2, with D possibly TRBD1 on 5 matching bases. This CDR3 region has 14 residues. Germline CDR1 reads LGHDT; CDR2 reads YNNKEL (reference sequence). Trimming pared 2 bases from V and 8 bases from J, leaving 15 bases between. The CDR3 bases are TGTGCCAGCAGCCAATACGGGGGGACCAGAGGCTACACCTTC. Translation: CASSQYGGTRGYTF.

The CDR3 reads CASSSDGDSSTDTQYF. The CDR3 DNA follows: TGCGCCAGCAGCTCTGATGGGGACTCTAGCACAGATACGCAGTATTTT. The chain uses TRBV5-1 and TRBJ2-3; weak D call: TRBD2 (6 bases). Trimming took off 3 bases at V and 0 bases at J, with 14 bases between the two ends. Germline CDR1 and CDR2: SGHRS and YFSETQ. This CDR3 comprises 16 residues. Drawing the rest from reference TRBV5-1 and TRBJ2-3, the complete variable domain is KAGVTQTPRYLIKTRGQQVTLSCSPISGHRSVSWYQQTPGQGLQFLFEYFSETQRNKGNFPGRFSGRQFSNSRSEMNVSTLELGDSALYLCASSSDGDSSTDTQYFGPGTRLTVL.

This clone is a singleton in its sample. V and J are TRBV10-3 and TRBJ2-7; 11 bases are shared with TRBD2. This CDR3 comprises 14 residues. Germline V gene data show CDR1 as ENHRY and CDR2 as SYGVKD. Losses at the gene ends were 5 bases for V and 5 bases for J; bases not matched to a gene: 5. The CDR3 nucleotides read TGTGCCATCAGTCCGACTAGCGGGATCCACGAGCAGTACTTC. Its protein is CAISPTSGIHEQYF.

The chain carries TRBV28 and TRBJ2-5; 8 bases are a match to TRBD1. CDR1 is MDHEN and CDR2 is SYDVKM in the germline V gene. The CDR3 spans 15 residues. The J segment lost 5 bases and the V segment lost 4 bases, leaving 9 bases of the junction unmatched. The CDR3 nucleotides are TGTGCCAGCAGTTCCACAGGGGGTCTGGGGGAGACCCAGTACTTC. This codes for CASSSTGGLGETQYF.

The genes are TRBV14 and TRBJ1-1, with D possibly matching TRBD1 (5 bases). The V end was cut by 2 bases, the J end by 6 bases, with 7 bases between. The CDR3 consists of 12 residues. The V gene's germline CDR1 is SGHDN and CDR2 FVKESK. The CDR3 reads CASSQSGSEAFF. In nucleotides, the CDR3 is TGTGCCAGCAGCCAATCAGGGTCTGAAGCTTTCTTT.

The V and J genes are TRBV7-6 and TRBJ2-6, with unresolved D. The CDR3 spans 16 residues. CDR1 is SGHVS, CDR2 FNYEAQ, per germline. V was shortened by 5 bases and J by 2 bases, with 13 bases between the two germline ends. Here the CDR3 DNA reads TGTGCCAGCAGCAGGAACAGCCATACTGGGGCCAACGTCCTGACTTTC. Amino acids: CASSRNSHTGANVLTF.

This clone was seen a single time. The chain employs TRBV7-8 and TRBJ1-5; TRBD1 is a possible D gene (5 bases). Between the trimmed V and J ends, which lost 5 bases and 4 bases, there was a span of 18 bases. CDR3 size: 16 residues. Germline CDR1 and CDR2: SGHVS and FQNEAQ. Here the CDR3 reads CASSPTRTGGNQPQHF. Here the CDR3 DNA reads TGTGCCAGCAGCCCCACAAGGACCGGGGGTAATCAGCCCCAGCATTTT.

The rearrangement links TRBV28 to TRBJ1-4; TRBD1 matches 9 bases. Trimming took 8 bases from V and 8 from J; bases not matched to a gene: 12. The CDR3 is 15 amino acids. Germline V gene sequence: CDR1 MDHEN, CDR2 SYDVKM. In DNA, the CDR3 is TGTGCCAGCGGCCCGAGCGACAGGGGGAACGAAAAACTGTTTTTT. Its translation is CASGPSDRGNEKLFF.

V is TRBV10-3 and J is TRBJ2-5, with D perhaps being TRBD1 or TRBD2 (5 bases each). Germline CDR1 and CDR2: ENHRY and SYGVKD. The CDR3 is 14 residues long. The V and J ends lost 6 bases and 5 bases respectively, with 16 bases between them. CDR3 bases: TGTGCCATCAGGGACTCTCAGGGCGGTGAGACCCAGTACTTC. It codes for CAIRDSQGGETQYF.